The 8 T cell receptor beta chains below come from one sample, sequenced in a study of CXCR3-negative and CXCR3-positive naive CD8 T cells. Whole-study findings and limits: The study found more hydrophobic TRB CDR3s in CXCR3-positive naive cells than in CXCR3-negative naive cells.

Through 5' RACE with UMI labels, the TRB cDNA libraries were prepared. TCRdb derives one entry per CDR3 protein from the 5' RACE reads, leaving out DNA. Reported are tens of thousands of distinct CDR3 sequences; the ten largest clones contain around 5%. For these TCRs, the target antigens are not known. Sample: naive CXCR3+ CD8+ T cells from blood. Subset of the sample: CD45RO-CCR7+CD27+CD95- naive CD8+ T cells expressing CXCR3 (TNR3+). The receptors originated from a human donor in good health. Some clones in this sample may be carry-over from other donors' samples.

V and J are TRBV12-3 or TRBV12-4 and TRBJ1-1; no DNA is available, so the TRBD1 call from TCRdb remains unchecked. The CDR3 has 13 residues. CDR3 sequence: CASSRDREFEAFF.

The chain is built from TRBV5-1 and TRBJ2-2; TCRdb picks TRBD1, but there is no DNA to check that call. In germline, CDR1 is SGHRS, CDR2 YFSETQ. The CDR3 has 16 amino acids. CDR3 residues: CASSLVEGVNPGELFF.

The rearrangement joins TRBV6-2 or TRBV6-3 to TRBJ2-7; TCRdb calls TRBD1, which cannot be checked without DNA. This CDR3 has 15 residues. Germline assignment: CDR1 MNHEY and CDR2 SVGEGT. The CDR3 reads CASSYSIAAPGEQYF.

This sequence joins TRBV29-1 and TRBJ2-1; TCRdb names TRBD2, which stays unverified in the absence of DNA. The CDR3 is 12 residues long. The V gene's germline CDR1 is SQVTM and CDR2 ANQGSEA. CDR3 sequence reads: CSVPAGGNPQFF.

The chain carries TRBV19 and TRBJ1-1. The CDR3 contains 14 residues. Germline V gene lookup returns CDR1 LNHDA and CDR2 SQIVND (reference sequence). The chain's CDR3 is CASSSWTLNTEAFF. Together with reference TRBV19 and TRBJ1-1, the CDR3 gives the full variable domain: DGGITQSPKYLFRKEGQNVTLSCEQNLNHDAMYWYRQDPGQGLRLIYYSQIVNDFQKGDIAEGYSVSREKKESFPLTVTSAQKNPTAFYLCASSSWTLNTEAFFGQGTRLTVV.

The chain uses TRBV7-9 and TRBJ2-3; the D call of TRBD1 rests on TCRdb alone, since no DNA is present to check it. The CDR3 runs to 15 residues. Germline-derived CDR1 and CDR2 are SEHNR and FQNEAQ (reference sequence). CDR3 loop: CASSFGAEYTDTQYF. The entire variable domain, with the rest obtained from reference TRBV7-9 and TRBJ2-3, is as follows: DTGVSQNPRHKITKRGQNVTFRCDPISEHNRLYWYRQTLGQGPEFLTYFQNEAQLEKSRLLSDRFSAERPKGSFSTLEIQRTEQGDSAMYLCASSFGAEYTDTQYFGPGTRLTVL.

The chain uses TRBV7-9 and TRBJ2-2; TCRdb calls TRBD1, which cannot be checked without DNA. From germline, CDR1 is SEHNR and CDR2 FQNEAQ (reference sequence). The length of the CDR3 is 15 residues. The CDR3 is CASSLRDSSTGELFF.

This chain links TRBV7-6 with TRBJ2-1; TCRdb picks TRBD2, but there is no DNA to check that call. The CDR3 runs to 17 residues. Germline lookup yields CDR1 SGHVS and CDR2 FNYEAQ. The chain's CDR3 is CASSLRLAGGNYNEQFF.